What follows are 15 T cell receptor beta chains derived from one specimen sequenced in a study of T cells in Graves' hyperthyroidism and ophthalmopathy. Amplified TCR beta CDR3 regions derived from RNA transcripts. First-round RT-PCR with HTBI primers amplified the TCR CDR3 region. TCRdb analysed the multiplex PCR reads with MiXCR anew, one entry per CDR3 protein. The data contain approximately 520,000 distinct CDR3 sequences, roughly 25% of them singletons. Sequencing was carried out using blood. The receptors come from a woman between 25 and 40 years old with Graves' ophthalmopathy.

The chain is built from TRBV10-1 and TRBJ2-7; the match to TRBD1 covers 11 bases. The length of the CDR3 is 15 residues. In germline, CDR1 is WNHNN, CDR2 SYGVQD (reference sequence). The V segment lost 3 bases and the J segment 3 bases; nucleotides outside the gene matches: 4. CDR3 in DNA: TGCGCCAGCAGTGACCCTGGGACAGGGGGCTACGAGCAGTACTTC. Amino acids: CASSDPGTGGYEQYF.

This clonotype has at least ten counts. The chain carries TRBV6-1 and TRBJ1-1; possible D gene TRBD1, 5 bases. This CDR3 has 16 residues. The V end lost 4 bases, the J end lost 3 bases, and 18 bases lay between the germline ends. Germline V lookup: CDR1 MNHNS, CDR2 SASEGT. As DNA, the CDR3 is TGTGCCAGCAGTGTTCTGCCATACAGGAGGTACACTGAAGCTTTCTTT. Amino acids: CASSVLPYRRYTEAFF.

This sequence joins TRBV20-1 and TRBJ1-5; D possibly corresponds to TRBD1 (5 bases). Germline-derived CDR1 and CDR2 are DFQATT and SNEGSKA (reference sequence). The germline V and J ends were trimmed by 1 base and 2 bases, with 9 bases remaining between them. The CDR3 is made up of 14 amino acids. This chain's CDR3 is CSARVWGRNQPQHF. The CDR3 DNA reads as TGCAGTGCTAGAGTTTGGGGCCGCAATCAGCCCCAGCATTTT.

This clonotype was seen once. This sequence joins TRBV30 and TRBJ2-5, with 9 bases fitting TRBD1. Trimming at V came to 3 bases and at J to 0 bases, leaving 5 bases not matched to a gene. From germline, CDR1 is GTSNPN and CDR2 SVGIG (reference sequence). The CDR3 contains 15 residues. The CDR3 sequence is CAWRGGTGNQETQYF. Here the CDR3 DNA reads TGTGCCTGGAGGGGGGGGACAGGGAACCAAGAGACCCAGTACTTC.

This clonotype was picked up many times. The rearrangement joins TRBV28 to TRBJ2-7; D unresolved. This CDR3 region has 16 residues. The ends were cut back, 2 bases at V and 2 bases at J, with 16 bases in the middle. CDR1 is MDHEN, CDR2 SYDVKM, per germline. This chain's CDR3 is CASSLNPLLDTYEQYF. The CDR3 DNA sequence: TGTGCCAGCAGTTTAAACCCCCTATTAGATACCTACGAGCAGTACTTC.

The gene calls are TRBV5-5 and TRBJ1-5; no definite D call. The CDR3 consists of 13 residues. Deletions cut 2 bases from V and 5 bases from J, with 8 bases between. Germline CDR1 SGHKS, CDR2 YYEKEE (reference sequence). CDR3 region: CASSFLLDQPQHF. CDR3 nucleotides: TGTGCCAGCAGCTTCCTCCTAGATCAGCCCCAGCATTTT.

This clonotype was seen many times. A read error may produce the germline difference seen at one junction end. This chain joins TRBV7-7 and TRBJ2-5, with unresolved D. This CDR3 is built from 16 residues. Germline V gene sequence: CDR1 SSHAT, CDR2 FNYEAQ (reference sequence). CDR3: CASSLSQDGRQETQYF. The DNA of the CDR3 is TGTGCTAGCAGCTTATCCCAGGACGGCCGCCAAGAGACCCAGTACTTC.

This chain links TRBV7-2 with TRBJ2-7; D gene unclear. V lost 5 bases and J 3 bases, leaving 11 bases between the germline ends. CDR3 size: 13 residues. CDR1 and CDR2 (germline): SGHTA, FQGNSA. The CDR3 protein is CASSPSHRYEQYF. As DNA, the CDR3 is TGTGCCAGCAGCCCCTCCCACCGCTACGAGCAGTACTTC.

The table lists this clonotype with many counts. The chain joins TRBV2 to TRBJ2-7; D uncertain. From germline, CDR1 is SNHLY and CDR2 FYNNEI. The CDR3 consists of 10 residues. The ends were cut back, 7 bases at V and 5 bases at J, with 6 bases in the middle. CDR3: CASTMNEQYF. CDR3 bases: TGTGCCAGCACGATGAACGAGCAGTACTTC. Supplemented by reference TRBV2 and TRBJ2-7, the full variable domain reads EPEVTQTPSHQVTQMGQEVILRCVPISNHLYFYWYRQILGQKVEFLVSFYNNEISEKSEIFDDQFSVERPDGSNFTLKIRSTKLEDSAMYFCASTMNEQYFGPGTRLTVT.

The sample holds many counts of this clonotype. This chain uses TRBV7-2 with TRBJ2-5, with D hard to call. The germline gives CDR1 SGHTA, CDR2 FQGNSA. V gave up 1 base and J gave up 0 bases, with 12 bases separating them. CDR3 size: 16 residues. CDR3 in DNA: TGTGCCAGCAGCTTAGTCCCTAATAGAAACCAAGAGACCCAGTACTTC. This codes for CASSLVPNRNQETQYF.

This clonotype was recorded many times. As DNA, the CDR3 is TGTGCCAGCAGTGAACCGGGGGCCGGTGGAAACACCATATATTTT. It translates to CASSEPGAGGNTIYF. V usage is TRBV6-1 and J usage is TRBJ1-3, with D possibly matching TRBD1 (6 bases). Germline V lookup: CDR1 MNHNS, CDR2 SASEGT. This CDR3 comprises 15 residues. V was pared by 2 bases and J by 3 bases, with 11 bases between.

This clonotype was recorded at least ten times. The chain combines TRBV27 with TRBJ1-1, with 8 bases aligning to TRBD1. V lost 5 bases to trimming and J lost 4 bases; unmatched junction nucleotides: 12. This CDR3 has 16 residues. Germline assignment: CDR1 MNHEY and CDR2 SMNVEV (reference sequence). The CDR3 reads CASSHDRGGFGTEAFF. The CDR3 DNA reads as TGTGCCAGCAGTCACGACAGGGGCGGGTTCGGCACTGAAGCTTTCTTT.

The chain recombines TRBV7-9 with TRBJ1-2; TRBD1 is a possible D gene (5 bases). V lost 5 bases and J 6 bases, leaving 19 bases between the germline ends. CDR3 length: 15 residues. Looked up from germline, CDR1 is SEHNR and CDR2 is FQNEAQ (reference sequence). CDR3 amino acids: CASSVDRGRHHGYTF. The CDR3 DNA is TGTGCCAGCAGCGTTGACAGAGGGCGCCACCATGGCTACACCTTC.

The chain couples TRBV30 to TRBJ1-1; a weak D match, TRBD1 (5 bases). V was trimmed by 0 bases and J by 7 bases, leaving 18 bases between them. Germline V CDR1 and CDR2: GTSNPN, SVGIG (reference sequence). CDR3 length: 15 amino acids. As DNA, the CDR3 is TGTGCCTGGAGTGTCTCGGCAGGGTTGGGGGGTGAAGCTTTCTTT. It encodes CAWSVSAGLGGEAFF.

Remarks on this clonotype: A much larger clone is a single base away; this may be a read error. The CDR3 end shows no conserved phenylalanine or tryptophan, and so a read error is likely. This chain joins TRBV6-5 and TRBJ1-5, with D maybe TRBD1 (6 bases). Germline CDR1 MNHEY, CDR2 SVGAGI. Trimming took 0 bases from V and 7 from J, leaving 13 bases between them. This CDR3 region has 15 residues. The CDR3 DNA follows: TGTGCCAGCAGTTACTCTGGGGGGGCGAAGCAGCCCCAGCATTAT. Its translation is CASSYSGGAKQPQHY.